The 23 T cell receptor beta chains below all came from one sample that was sequenced in a study of blood T cell repertoires in COVID-19. This table comes from immunoSEQ multiplex PCR, and its TCRdb copy is limited to in-frame clones, with some not included. The sample records about 300,000 clones, 65% to 90% being singletons. Sequences were obtained from PBMCs or T cells enriched from blood (not recorded which). The receptor set was obtained from a woman aged 18-35 years who had recovered from COVID-19.

The chain recombines TRBV30 with TRBJ1-6; D is ambiguous. In germline, CDR1 is GTSNPN, CDR2 SVGIG (reference sequence). The CDR3 extends over 15 amino acids. V dropped 1 base and J dropped 0 bases, with 7 bases sitting between them. CDR3 loop: CAWSDGSSYNSPLHF. The CDR3 DNA reads as TGTGCCTGGAGTGATGGGAGCTCCTATAATTCACCCCTCCACTTT.

In regard to this clone: This sample includes further DNA sequences coding for the same CDR3. V gene TRBV5-5 combines with J gene TRBJ2-7, with D perhaps matching TRBD1 (5 bases). The CDR3 loop spans 14 amino acids. V lost 0 bases and J 2 bases, leaving 9 bases between the germline ends. Germline CDR1 is SGHKS and CDR2 is YYEKEE (reference sequence). As DNA, the CDR3 is TGTGCCAGCAGCTTGGGGCAAGGGGCCTACGAGCAGTACTTC. Protein sequence: CASSLGQGAYEQYF.

The chain combines TRBV9 with TRBJ1-2; possibly TRBD1 for D (6 bases). Trimming removed 0 bases at V and 6 bases at J, with 18 bases between. The CDR3 has 16 residues. CDR1 and CDR2 (germline): SGDLS, YYNGEE. This CDR3 reads CASSVATGTRNDGYTF. The CDR3 nucleotides are TGTGCCAGCAGCGTAGCTACCGGGACACGGAATGATGGCTACACCTTC.

The chain couples TRBV5-6 to TRBJ2-7; tentative D call: TRBD1 (6 bases). The CDR3 length is 14 residues. From germline, CDR1 is SGHDT and CDR2 YYEEEE. With 4 bases removed from V and 3 bases from J, the gap between germline ends came to 14 bases. This chain's CDR3 is CASSPRPGDYEQYF. The CDR3, as DNA: TGTGCCAGCAGCCCGCGGCCAGGGGACTACGAGCAGTACTTC.

The table lists this clone with a few counts. This sequence joins TRBV27 and TRBJ1-1, with a weak D call TRBD1 (5 bases). The CDR3 loop spans 14 amino acids. Per germline, CDR1 MNHEY and CDR2 SMNVEV (reference sequence). V lost 2 bases, J lost 4 bases, and 11 bases lay in between. CDR3 sequence (DNA): TGTGCCAGCAGTTTACGGGGGATAGTCACTGAAGCTTTCTTT. As protein: CASSLRGIVTEAFF.

This clone was detected once. The chain combines TRBV18 with TRBJ1-6; D gene uncertain. Looked up from germline, CDR1 is KGHSH and CDR2 is LQKENI. V lost 0 bases to trimming and J lost 6 bases, with 3 bases between them. The CDR3 has 13 amino acids. CDR3 loop: CASSPPSNSPLHF. CDR3 bases: TGTGCCAGCTCACCACCCAGTAATTCACCCCTCCACTTT.

V is TRBV7-2 and J is TRBJ2-5; the match to TRBD2 covers 8 bases. Germline trimming cut 4 bases from V and 5 bases from J; bases unmatched to any gene: 6. The CDR3 spans 14 residues. Germline V lookup: CDR1 SGHTA, CDR2 FQGNSA. The CDR3 DNA reads TGTGCCAGCAGCTCAGGACTAGCTGCGGAGACCCAGTACTTC. This codes for CASSSGLAAETQYF.

This chain uses TRBV5-1 with TRBJ1-1; possibly TRBD1 for D (6 bases). CDR3 length: 12 residues. V shed 4 bases and J shed 4 bases, with 8 bases lying between them. CDR1 is SGHRS and CDR2 is YFSETQ in the germline V gene. The CDR3 region is CASSVRGTEAFF. The CDR3, as DNA: TGCGCCAGCAGCGTCAGGGGCACTGAAGCTTTCTTT.

The chain has TRBV3-1 (or the pseudogene TRBV3-2) and TRBJ2-5, with a possible D match to TRBD1 (6 bases). The CDR3 totals 12 residues. The V and J ends lost 2 bases and 5 bases respectively, with 6 bases between them. Per germline, CDR1 LGHDT and CDR2 YNNKEL (reference sequence). The CDR3 region is CASSQQGETQYF. Written as DNA, the CDR3 is TGTGCCAGCAGCCAACAGGGGGAGACCCAGTACTTC.

The V and J genes are TRBV13 and TRBJ2-3; TRBD2 matches 13 bases. The V segment lost 0 bases and the J segment 4 bases; nucleotides outside the gene matches: 1. The germline V gene encodes CDR1 PRHDT and CDR2 FYEKMQ (reference sequence). The length of the CDR3 is 16 residues. In DNA form, the CDR3 reads TGTGCCAGCAGCTTAGGGGGACTAGCGGGACCAGATACGCAGTATTTT. It codes for CASSLGGLAGPDTQYF.

V gene TRBV30 combines with J gene TRBJ1-5; TRBD1 might be the D (5 bases). The V gene's germline CDR1 is GTSNPN and CDR2 SVGIG (reference sequence). The CDR3 extends over 15 amino acids. V shed 3 bases and J shed 1 base, with 13 bases lying between them. CDR3 protein: CAWSFGTWSNQPQHF. CDR3 nucleotide sequence: TGTGCCTGGAGCTTTGGGACTTGGAGCAATCAGCCCCAGCATTTT.

The chain couples TRBV19 to TRBJ1-5; D is unresolved. Germline V gene data show CDR1 as LNHDA and CDR2 as SQIVND (reference sequence). This CDR3 contains 13 residues. V was pared by 5 bases and J by 4 bases, with 9 bases between. This CDR3 reads CASSYGFNQPQHF. DNA of the CDR3: TGTGCCAGTAGTTACGGGTTTAATCAGCCCCAGCATTTT. The whole variable domain, remainder taken from reference TRBV19 and TRBJ1-5, is DGGITQSPKYLFRKEGQNVTLSCEQNLNHDAMYWYRQDPGQGLRLIYYSQIVNDFQKGDIAEGYSVSREKKESFPLTVTSAQKNPTAFYLCASSYGFNQPQHFGDGTRLSIL.

This clone was seen a handful of times. The genes are TRBV7-9 and TRBJ1-5, with 9 bases matching TRBD1. The germline gives CDR1 SEHNR, CDR2 FQNEAQ (reference sequence). CDR3 size: 16 residues. V dropped 5 bases and J dropped 2; count of bases not matched to a gene: 7. The CDR3: CASSTTGGRGNQPQHF. CDR3 DNA sequence: TGTGCCAGCAGCACGACAGGGGGAAGGGGCAATCAGCCCCAGCATTTT.

This clone was counted a few times. The chain joins TRBV3-1 (or the pseudogene TRBV3-2) to TRBJ2-7, with D possibly being TRBD2 (5 bases). Deletions cut 1 base from V and 7 bases from J, with 14 bases between. CDR3 length equals 14 residues. Per germline, CDR1 LGHDT and CDR2 YNNKEL (reference sequence). DNA for the CDR3: TGTGCCAGCAGCCAAGTGCCAGGTTCGGGGGAGCAGTACTTC. Its protein is CASSQVPGSGEQYF.

This clone was counted many times. The chain links TRBV29-1 to TRBJ2-2; 10 positions agree with TRBD2. With 7 bases clipped from V and 6 bases from J, the junction kept 14 bases outside the gene matches. The CDR3 runs 16 residues. Germline V gene data show CDR1 as SQVTM and CDR2 as ANQGSEA. The CDR3 loop is CSAGTSEPGRSGELFF. The CDR3 DNA is TGCAGCGCAGGGACTAGCGAGCCGGGGAGATCCGGGGAGCTGTTTTTT.

J is TRBJ2-2 and V is TRBV5-1; 10 bases are a match to TRBD2. CDR1 is SGHRS and CDR2 is YFSETQ in the germline V gene. This CDR3 is built from 18 residues. The ends lost 4 bases at V and 6 bases at J; junction bases unmatched: 15. The CDR3 region is CASSGASGSKSYPGELFF. CDR3 in DNA: TGCGCCAGCAGCGGGGCTAGCGGGAGTAAATCTTACCCCGGGGAGCTGTTTTTT.

This chain connects TRBV5-1 to TRBJ2-2; weak D call: TRBD2 (5 bases). In germline, CDR1 is SGHRS, CDR2 YFSETQ. The CDR3 contains 16 residues. Trimming shortened V by 2 bases and J by 0 bases, and 11 bases separated the two germline ends. CDR3 residues: CASSFSGLTNTGELFF. The CDR3 DNA sequence: TGCGCCAGCAGCTTTTCAGGACTCACGAACACCGGGGAGCTGTTTTTT.

The rearrangement joins TRBV10-1 to TRBJ1-2; D might be TRBD1 (6 bases). V was pared by 4 bases and J by 4 bases, with 10 bases between. The CDR3 is 13 amino acids. Germline values: CDR1 WNHNN, CDR2 SYGVQD (reference sequence). The CDR3, as DNA: TGCGCCAGCAGTGGACAGACAGGCTATGGCTACACCTTC. Its translation is CASSGQTGYGYTF.

This clone was observed a handful of times. The sample contains more than one DNA sequence encoding this CDR3. The chain carries TRBV30 and TRBJ1-2; no clear D gene. The ends were cut back, 1 base at V and 1 base at J, with 4 bases in the middle. CDR3 length: 12 amino acids. Germline V CDR1 and CDR2: GTSNPN, SVGIG (reference sequence). CDR3 in DNA: TGTGCCTGGAGTGGGAGTAACTATGGCTACACCTTC. It encodes CAWSGSNYGYTF.

This clone was seen a few times. The chain carries TRBV24-1 and TRBJ2-5; 7 nucleotides agree with TRBD1. Trimming removed 4 bases from V and 5 bases from J; junction bases left unmatched: 3. The germline gives CDR1 KGHDR, CDR2 SFDVKD. The CDR3 covers 13 residues. CDR3 in amino acids: CATSDSDRETQYF. The CDR3 nucleotides read TGTGCCACCAGTGACTCGGACAGGGAGACCCAGTACTTC.

This clone showed up just a few times. The chain recombines TRBV19 with TRBJ2-7, with 7 bases fitting TRBD1. Germline lookup yields CDR1 LNHDA and CDR2 SQIVND (reference sequence). The J segment lost 1 base and the V segment lost 11 bases, leaving 8 bases of the junction unmatched. The CDR3 loop spans 13 amino acids. The CDR3 DNA reads as TGTGCCTCTCAACCGGGACAGTCCTACGAGCAGTACTTC. Amino acids: CASQPGQSYEQYF.

The V call is TRBV28, the J call TRBJ1-5; D not certain. There are 13 residues in the CDR3. Trimming took off 10 bases at V and 6 bases at J, with 16 bases between the two ends. Germline CDR1 reads MDHEN; CDR2 reads SYDVKM. CDR3 sequence (DNA): TGTGCCATCGCCGAGAGGGTGGCTCAGCCCCAGCATTTT. Amino acid sequence: CAIAERVAQPQHF. The whole variable domain, filled in from reference TRBV28 and TRBJ1-5, reads DVKVTQSSRYLVKRTGEKVFLECVQDMDHENMFWYRQDPGLGLRLIYFSYDVKMKEKGDIPEGYSVSREKKERFSLILESASTNQTSMYLCAIAERVAQPQHFGDGTRLSIL.

The chain employs TRBV19 and TRBJ2-5; 8 nucleotides align to TRBD1. CDR1 and CDR2 from the germline V gene are LNHDA and SQIVND (reference sequence). The V and J ends lost 4 bases and 4 bases, in that order; junction bases with no gene match: 2. There are 13 residues in the CDR3. As DNA, the CDR3 is TGTGCCAGTAGTAGACAGGGGCGAGAGACCCAGTACTTC. This translates into CASSRQGRETQYF.